The sequence of this T cell receptor (beta chain) was determined in a study of OX40 agonist ivuxolimab in advanced cancers. Across the study: In this cohort, patients received ivuxolimab, an agonistic anti-OX40 (CD134) antibody.

Assay used: immunoSEQ multiplex PCR; TCRdb lists only in-frame clones, some missing. The table shows tens of thousands of clones, with roughly nine tenths occurring only once. The V and J ends lost 5 bases and 7 bases, in that order; junction bases with no gene match: 7. This CDR3 is built from 15 residues. The germline V gene has CDR1 MNHEY and CDR2 SMNVEV (reference sequence). This clone showed up just once. Its specificity is unknown. Autoimmune disease history or systemic immunosuppression led to patient exclusion. General study findings and limits: Partial responders receiving 0.1-3.0 mg/kg showed among the lowest clonal expansion.

The origin of this receptor is an adult with an advanced solid tumor such as melanoma, head and neck, liver or kidney cancer. This chain connects TRBV27 to TRBJ2-1, with 11 bases matching TRBD1. The sample consisted of CD4+ or CD8+ T cells sorted from blood, taken in a trial of the OX40 agonist ivuxolimab. DNA for the CDR3: TGTGCCAGCAGTCCCTGGGACAGGGGGGGGAATGAGCAGTTCTTC. Translation gives CASSPWDRGGNEQFF.